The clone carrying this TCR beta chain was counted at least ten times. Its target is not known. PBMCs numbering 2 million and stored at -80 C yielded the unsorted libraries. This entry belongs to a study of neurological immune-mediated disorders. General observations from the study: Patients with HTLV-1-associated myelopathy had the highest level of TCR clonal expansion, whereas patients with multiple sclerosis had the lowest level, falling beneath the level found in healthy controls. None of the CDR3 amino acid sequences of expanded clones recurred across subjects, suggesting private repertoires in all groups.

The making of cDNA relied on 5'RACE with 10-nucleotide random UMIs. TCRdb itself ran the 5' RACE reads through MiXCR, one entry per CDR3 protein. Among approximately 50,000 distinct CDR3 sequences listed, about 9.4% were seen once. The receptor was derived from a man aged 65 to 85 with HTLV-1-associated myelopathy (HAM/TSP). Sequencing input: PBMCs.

In DNA form, the CDR3 reads TGTGCCAGCAGCTTAGCTGGTTTCGGTACTGAAGCTTTCTTT. Protein sequence: CASSLAGFGTEAFF. V is TRBV7-8 and J is TRBJ1-1; D ambiguous. CDR3 length: 14 amino acids. Between the trimmed V and J ends, which lost 0 bases and 5 bases, there was a span of 10 bases. Looked up from germline, CDR1 is SGHVS and CDR2 is FQNEAQ. The full variable domain, completed using reference TRBV7-8 and TRBJ1-1, is GAGVSQSPRYKVAKRGQDVALRCDPISGHVSLFWYQQALGQGPEFLTYFQNEAQLDKSGLPSDRFFAERPEGSVSTLKIQRTQQEDSAVYLCASSLAGFGTEAFFGQGTRLTVV.